The clone carrying this TCR beta chain was recorded at least ten times. What it binds is not known. The entry originates in a study of identical twins. Study outcomes and limitations: Memory repertoires lacked the insertion deficit that abundant cord blood beta clonotypes showed. Modelling approaches yielded underestimates of out-of-frame TCR alpha sharing between monozygotic twins.

TCRdb recomputed calls from the 5' RACE reads with MiXCR, one row per CDR3 protein. The sample lists around 280,000 distinct CDR3 sequences, under 9.5% occurring once. Everyone who gave samples was a healthy Caucasian. The CDR3 sequence is 13 residues long. The J segment lost 5 bases and the V segment lost 4 bases, leaving 1 base of the junction unmatched. From germline, CDR1 is SGHRS and CDR2 YFSETQ. These data were also reused for a study on yellow fever vaccine responses in identical twins.

The gene calls are TRBV5-1 and TRBJ2-3, with 10 positions matching TRBD1. The TCR comes from a woman under 30 in good health. The specimen sequenced was memory (CD45RO+) T cells sorted from blood. CDR3 loop: CASSGTGEDTQYF. The CDR3 nucleotides are TGCGCCAGCAGCGGGACAGGGGAAGATACGCAGTATTTT. The variable domain in full, with the rest retrieved from reference TRBV5-1 and TRBJ2-3, is KAGVTQTPRYLIKTRGQQVTLSCSPISGHRSVSWYQQTPGQGLQFLFEYFSETQRNKGNFPGRFSGRQFSNSRSEMNVSTLELGDSALYLCASSGTGEDTQYFGPGTRLTVL.